Each of the 30 T cell receptor beta chains below was sequenced from the same sample in a study of Ad26.COV2.S vaccination and SARS-CoV-2 variants. Treatment given: 15 to 20 received Ad26.COV2.S at low or high dose, single or two shots; about 5 received placebo; per-sample allocation not given. After the first vaccine or placebo injection, samples were drawn on day 63. Libraries were prepared by immunoSEQ multiplex PCR; TCRdb keeps only in-frame clonotypes and omits some of them. The sample includes over 400,000 clones, approximately 90% of them seen just once. The specimen comprised peripheral blood, sampled in a trial of Ad26.COV2.S vaccine versus placebo. The source of these receptors is a person between 18 and 65 years old who received the Ad26.COV2.S COVID-19 vaccine or a placebo.

The chain is built from TRBV29-1 and TRBJ2-5, with 9 bases matching TRBD1. V was clipped by 7 bases and J by 5 bases; unmatched bases: 8. The CDR3 is 13 residues long. CDR1 SQVTM and CDR2 ANQGSEA come from the germline V gene. CDR3 in amino acids: CSADGQGTETQYF. CDR3 nucleotides: TGCAGCGCTGATGGACAGGGGACCGAGACCCAGTACTTC.

The CDR3 here is CASSRGRDRYSGNTIYF. The CDR3 DNA reads as TGCGCCAGCAGTCGGGGACGAGACAGGTACTCTGGAAACACCATATATTTT. V usage is TRBV5-1 and J usage is TRBJ1-3, with D perhaps matching TRBD1 (6 bases). CDR1 is SGHRS, CDR2 YFSETQ, per germline. V dropped 5 bases and J dropped 0 bases, with 18 bases sitting between them. CDR3 size: 17 residues.

The chain combines TRBV6-2 or TRBV6-3 with TRBJ2-1; 15 bases match TRBD2. Germline V gives CDR1 MNHEY, CDR2 SVGEGT. V shed 5 bases, J shed 3 bases, and the junction held 11 bases outside the gene matches. The CDR3 is made up of 19 amino acids. The CDR3 here is CASSHRPGLAGGIYNEQFF. The CDR3 region has the DNA TGTGCCAGCAGTCACCGCCCGGGACTAGCGGGGGGCATCTACAATGAGCAGTTCTTC.

The V gene is TRBV7-9, the J gene TRBJ2-7, with 7 bases matching TRBD2. The germline CDR1 and CDR2 sequences are SEHNR and FQNEAQ (reference sequence). Losses at the gene ends were 5 bases for V and 1 base for J; bases not matched to a gene: 8. This CDR3 has 15 amino acids. The CDR3 sequence: CASSRGDPESYEQYF. CDR3 in DNA: TGTGCCAGCAGCCGGGGGGACCCGGAATCCTACGAGCAGTACTTC.

The chain uses TRBV11-2 and TRBJ2-3; 10 positions agree with TRBD2. Germline V gene data show CDR1 as SGHAT and CDR2 as FQNNGV. This CDR3 comprises 16 residues. V dropped 1 base and J dropped 3; count of bases not matched to a gene: 4. In DNA, the CDR3 is TGTGCCAGCAGCTTAGGGCTAGCGGGGGCTACAGATACGCAGTATTTT. Amino acid sequence: CASSLGLAGATDTQYF.

The gene calls are TRBV3-1 (or the pseudogene TRBV3-2) and TRBJ2-5; D is ambiguous. CDR3 length: 15 amino acids. The V and J ends lost 1 base and 2 bases respectively, with 11 bases between them. In germline, CDR1 is LGHDT, CDR2 YNNKEL (reference sequence). CDR3: CASSQGFGKQETQYF. CDR3 nucleotide sequence: TGTGCCAGCAGCCAAGGTTTTGGGAAACAAGAGACCCAGTACTTC.

In this sample, this clone turned up once. V usage is TRBV10-2 and J usage is TRBJ2-7; 11 positions match TRBD1. Per the germline V gene, CDR1 is WSHSY and CDR2 is SAAADI. The ends lost 6 bases at V and 7 bases at J; junction bases unmatched: 11. The CDR3 covers 15 residues. The CDR3 nucleotides are TGCGCCAGCAGGACGGGGACAGGGGGATCGTGGGAGCAGTACTTC. Its translation is CASRTGTGGSWEQYF.

This clone was seen only once. The rearrangement links TRBV2 to TRBJ2-7; D assignment may be TRBD1 or TRBD2 (5 bases each). Deletions cut 6 bases from V and 2 bases from J, with 20 bases between. Germline-derived CDR1 and CDR2 are SNHLY and FYNNEI. There are 16 residues in the CDR3. In nucleotides, the CDR3 is TGTGCCAGCAGGCCCATTCCCGGGGCCTCAACCTACGAGCAGTACTTC. It specifies CASRPIPGASTYEQYF.

The genes are TRBV12-5 and TRBJ2-2; 10 nucleotides line up with TRBD2. There are 17 residues in the CDR3. The J segment lost 4 bases and the V segment lost 4 bases, leaving 9 bases of the junction unmatched. Germline V gives CDR1 LGHNT, CDR2 FRNRAP. The CDR3 loop is CASGSSSGGESTGELFF. As DNA, the CDR3 is TGTGCTAGTGGTTCATCTAGCGGGGGAGAATCCACCGGGGAGCTGTTTTTT.

The chain couples TRBV29-1 to TRBJ2-2; 9 bases are shared with TRBD1. The junction had 3 bases not matched to a gene; V was cut back by 6 bases and J by 4 bases. Germline loops: CDR1 SQVTM, CDR2 ANQGSEA. CDR3 length equals 13 residues. This CDR3 is CSVGQGFTGELFF. For the CDR3, the DNA is TGCAGCGTGGGACAGGGTTTCACCGGGGAGCTGTTTTTT.

This clone was found once. V is TRBV6-5 and J is TRBJ2-5, with TRBD1 as a possible D gene (7 bases). The CDR3 is 14 residues long. In germline, CDR1 is MNHEY, CDR2 SVGAGI. V shed 6 bases and J shed 5 bases, with 16 bases lying between them. CDR3 in amino acids: CASRDRSRGETQYF. In nucleotides, the CDR3 is TGTGCCAGCAGGGACAGGTCCCGGGGGGAGACCCAGTACTTC.

This chain connects TRBV4-3 to TRBJ2-1; D call uncertain. Germline V gene data show CDR1 as LGHNA and CDR2 as YSLEER. Trimming stripped 0 bases from V and 4 bases from J, with 16 bases between. CDR3 size: 17 residues. The CDR3, as DNA: TGCGCCAGCAGCCAAGATAACCCAGGCCCCTTATACAATGAGCAGTTCTTC. Translating gives CASSQDNPGPLYNEQFF.

The chain carries TRBV10-2 and TRBJ1-3; TRBD1 matches at 9 bases. The CDR3 consists of 15 residues. Looked up from germline, CDR1 is WSHSY and CDR2 is SAAADI. Germline trimming cut 0 bases from V and 8 bases from J; bases unmatched to any gene: 5. The CDR3 DNA reads as TGCGCCAGCAGTGAGTCGAACAGGGGGCGGGACACCATATATTTT. Its translation is CASSESNRGRDTIYF.

J is TRBJ1-1 and V is TRBV6-6; D is unclear. The CDR3 loop spans 13 amino acids. Trimming pared 2 bases from V and 4 bases from J, leaving 8 bases between. Germline CDR1 and CDR2: MNHNY and SVGAGI (reference sequence). This chain's CDR3 is CASSYQDGTEAFF. In nucleotides, the CDR3 is TGTGCCAGCAGTTACCAGGACGGCACTGAAGCTTTCTTT.

This rearrangement joins TRBV6-5 to TRBJ2-4, with D perhaps matching TRBD1 (6 bases). V was trimmed by 0 bases and J by 7 bases, leaving 16 bases between them. This CDR3 region has 16 residues. Germline V gene data show CDR1 as MNHEY and CDR2 as SVGAGI. CDR3: CASSYSTPGAQNIQYF. CDR3 nucleotides: TGTGCCAGCAGTTACTCGACTCCAGGGGCGCAGAACATTCAGTACTTC.

This clone was counted once. V usage is TRBV4-1 and J usage is TRBJ2-7; no firm D call. CDR1 is MGHRA and CDR2 is YSYEKL in the germline V gene. There are 14 residues in the CDR3. Trimming cost V 1 base and J 0 bases, with 7 bases left between them. The CDR3 reads CASSQVDHSYEQYF. CDR3 sequence (DNA): TGCGCCAGCAGCCAAGTGGACCACTCCTACGAGCAGTACTTC.

The genes are TRBV6-6 and TRBJ2-7; D perhaps matches TRBD1 (5 bases). V was trimmed by 0 bases and J by 6 bases, leaving 9 bases between them. The germline gives CDR1 MNHNY, CDR2 SVGAGI (reference sequence). The CDR3 has 13 residues. Here the CDR3 DNA reads TGTGCCAGCAGTTACTCCAGGGTTGGCGAGCAGTACTTC. Translating it yields CASSYSRVGEQYF.

CDR3 protein: CASSLLTDSFDTEAFF. In nucleotides, the CDR3 is TGCGCCAGCAGCCTGTTGACGGACAGCTTTGACACTGAAGCTTTCTTT. The V and J genes are TRBV5-1 and TRBJ1-1; weak D call: TRBD1 (6 bases). The germline CDR1 and CDR2 sequences are SGHRS and YFSETQ. CDR3 length: 16 residues. V was trimmed by 4 bases and J by 3 bases, leaving 19 bases between them.

The CDR3 spells CASSLGQEAAQYF. Written as DNA, the CDR3 is TGTGCCAGCAGCTTGGGACAGGAGGCAGCGCAGTACTTC. The chain employs TRBV9 and TRBJ2-7; 8 bases are shared with TRBD1. V shed 4 bases and J 9 bases; nucleotides not matched to a gene: 9. The germline V gene encodes CDR1 SGDLS and CDR2 YYNGEE. This CDR3 has 13 residues.

V usage is TRBV4-3 and J usage is TRBJ1-3; D is unresolved. Germline loops: CDR1 LGHNA, CDR2 YSLEER. CDR3 size: 17 residues. Trimming pared 1 base from V and 1 base from J, leaving 14 bases between. The DNA of the CDR3 is TGCGCCAGCAGCCAAGGAGTGGGCTCTACATCTGGAAACACCATATATTTT. Encoded protein: CASSQGVGSTSGNTIYF.

This rearrangement joins TRBV29-1 to TRBJ2-5; 7 bases are shared with TRBD1. The CDR3 consists of 15 residues. The V gene end was trimmed by 1 base and the J gene end by 0 bases; junction bases not matched to a gene: 5. Germline CDR1 is SQVTM and CDR2 is ANQGSEA. DNA of the CDR3: TGCAGCGTTGAAGGGACAGGAAACTACCAAGAGACCCAGTACTTC. Translated: CSVEGTGNYQETQYF.

V usage is TRBV7-4 and J usage is TRBJ2-4, with TRBD2 as a possible D gene (6 bases). Germline V gene lookup returns CDR1 SGHVT and CDR2 SQSDAQ. V was pared by 5 bases and J by 0 bases, with 17 bases between. CDR3 length: 17 amino acids. CDR3 protein: CASSRPGGPVAKNIQYF. Written as DNA, the CDR3 is TGTGCCAGCAGCCGACCCGGGGGACCCGTAGCCAAAAACATTCAGTACTTC.

The V and J genes are TRBV5-4 and TRBJ2-7; the match to TRBD2 covers 15 bases. The germline gives CDR1 SGHNT, CDR2 YYREEE (reference sequence). With 4 bases clipped from V and 4 bases from J, the junction kept 9 bases outside the gene matches. The CDR3 runs 17 residues. The CDR3 sequence: CASSPGLAGGFGYEQYF. For the CDR3, the DNA is TGTGCCAGCAGCCCAGGACTAGCGGGGGGGTTCGGTTACGAGCAGTACTTC.

This chain links TRBV5-4 with TRBJ2-3; D ambiguous. Germline CDR1 reads SGHNT; CDR2 reads YYREEE (reference sequence). The CDR3 sequence is 14 residues long. V shed 0 bases and J shed 0 bases, with 5 bases lying between them. The CDR3 DNA reads TGTGCCAGCAGCTTGGGGGTAAGCACAGATACGCAGTATTTT. It specifies CASSLGVSTDTQYF.

J is TRBJ2-3 and V is TRBV7-9; D gene uncertain. Trimming pared 2 bases from V and 5 bases from J, leaving 26 bases between. Germline V CDR1 and CDR2: SEHNR, FQNEAQ (reference sequence). This CDR3 is built from 19 residues. The CDR3 nucleotides are TGTGCCAGCAGCTTATACCGGGCTTCTGGAAGTGGCCGTGGAGATACGCAGTATTTT. Its protein product is CASSLYRASGSGRGDTQYF.

The rearrangement joins TRBV7-9 to TRBJ2-7; 8 bases line up with TRBD2. Germline trimming cut 5 bases from V and 3 bases from J; bases unmatched to any gene: 9. CDR1 and CDR2 from the germline V gene are SEHNR and FQNEAQ (reference sequence). The CDR3 has 15 amino acids. The CDR3 loop is CASSKGLDVGYEQYF. The CDR3 DNA reads TGTGCCAGCAGCAAGGGACTAGACGTCGGCTACGAGCAGTACTTC. The whole variable domain, remainder taken from reference TRBV7-9 and TRBJ2-7, is DTGVSQNPRHKITKRGQNVTFRCDPISEHNRLYWYRQTLGQGPEFLTYFQNEAQLEKSRLLSDRFSAERPKGSFSTLEIQRTEQGDSAMYLCASSKGLDVGYEQYFGPGTRLTVT.

This sequence joins TRBV27 and TRBJ2-7, with D maybe TRBD2 (6 bases). Germline V gene sequence: CDR1 MNHEY, CDR2 SMNVEV (reference sequence). The ends were cut back, 10 bases at V and 2 bases at J, with 18 bases in the middle. The CDR3 runs 14 residues. In nucleotides, the CDR3 is TGTGCCACCCAGTTCACGGGGGATGCCTACGAGCAGTACTTC. Amino acid sequence: CATQFTGDAYEQYF.

The CDR3 DNA reads TGTGCCAGCAGCTTAAGACTAATCTCCTACAATGAGCAGTTCTTC. Translation: CASSLRLISYNEQFF. J is TRBJ2-1 and V is TRBV11-2; TRBD2 might be the D (5 bases). Trimming took off 2 bases at V and 0 bases at J, with 8 bases between the two ends. The length of the CDR3 is 15 residues. Per germline, CDR1 SGHAT and CDR2 FQNNGV.

The V call is TRBV7-9, the J call TRBJ2-5; a weak D match, TRBD1 (6 bases). This CDR3 comprises 14 residues. Trimming removed 5 bases at V and 5 bases at J, with 15 bases between. The germline V gene has CDR1 SEHNR and CDR2 FQNEAQ (reference sequence). The CDR3 protein is CASSPTRGFETQYF. CDR3 coding DNA: TGTGCCAGCAGCCCAACCAGGGGTTTCGAGACCCAGTACTTC. The full variable domain, rest sourced from reference TRBV7-9 and TRBJ2-5, is DTGVSQNPRHKITKRGQNVTFRCDPISEHNRLYWYRQTLGQGPEFLTYFQNEAQLEKSRLLSDRFSAERPKGSFSTLEIQRTEQGDSAMYLCASSPTRGFETQYFGPGTRLLVL.

The gene calls are TRBV30 and TRBJ2-5, with 12 bases that match TRBD2. The CDR3 has 15 amino acids. Per germline, CDR1 GTSNPN and CDR2 SVGIG (reference sequence). V was clipped by 5 bases and J by 1 base; unmatched bases: 5. CDR3 sequence reads: CAWDGLAGRQETQYF. Here the CDR3 DNA reads TGTGCCTGGGATGGACTAGCGGGACGCCAAGAGACCCAGTACTTC. The full variable domain, completed using reference TRBV30 and TRBJ2-5, is SQTIHQWPATLVQPVGSPLSLECTVEGTSNPNLYWYRQAAGRGLQLLFYSVGIGQISSEVPQNLSASRPQDRQFILSSKKLLLSDSGFYLCAWDGLAGRQETQYFGPGTRLLVL.